The 6 T cell receptor beta chains below were found in one sample sequenced in a study of cytomegalovirus exposure and HLA in healthy donors (dated by TCRdb to 2016 to 2017). Libraries came from the immunoSEQ multiplex PCR assay. The multiplex PCR relied on a mix of 60 forward primers for TCR Vbeta segments and 13 reverse primers for TCR Jbeta segments. TCRdb stores this immuneACCESS table with in-frame sequences only. Part of the clones is absent; in the studies checked, under half of the shortfall reflects unresolved V genes, and no reason is known for the rest. The sample includes 150,000 to 200,000 clones, with roughly three quarters observed a single time. Clones ranked in the top ten supply 1.5% to 2% of the sample. The specimen was PBMCs. These receptors were taken from a woman between 50 and 59 years old in good health and CMV-seronegative.

V and J are TRBV9 and TRBJ2-7; D gene ambiguous. This CDR3 region has 14 residues. From germline, CDR1 is SGDLS and CDR2 YYNGEE. Trimming removed 0 bases from V and 0 bases from J, with 7 bases in between. DNA of the CDR3: TGTGCCAGCAGCGTAGGCGCATACTCCTACGAGCAGTACTTC. This gives the protein CASSVGAYSYEQYF.

V is TRBV7-3 and J is TRBJ1-1; D call uncertain. The CDR3 covers 13 residues. In germline, CDR1 is SGHTA, CDR2 FQGTGA. V lost 0 bases, J lost 3 bases, and 5 bases lay in between. CDR3 DNA sequence: TGTGCCAGCAGCTTAACCCCATACACTGAAGCTTTCTTT. Translated: CASSLTPYTEAFF. The complete variable domain, with remaining parts taken from reference TRBV7-3 and TRBJ1-1, reads GAGVSQTPSNKVTEKGKYVELRCDPISGHTALYWYRQSLGQGPEFLIYFQGTGAADDSGLPNDRFFAVRPEGSVSTLKIQRTERGDSAVYLCASSLTPYTEAFFGQGTRLTVV.

The V call is TRBV7-6, the J call TRBJ1-5, with TRBD1 matching over 10 bases. The CDR3 spans 18 residues. V shed 0 bases, J shed 8 bases, and the junction held 13 bases outside the gene matches. CDR1 SGHVS and CDR2 FNYEAQ come from the germline V gene. The CDR3 spells CASSLAPTGGISGEPQHF. In DNA, the CDR3 is TGTGCCAGCAGCTTAGCGCCGACAGGGGGCATATCAGGGGAGCCCCAGCATTTT. The complete variable domain, with remaining parts taken from reference TRBV7-6 and TRBJ1-5, reads GAGVSQSPRYKVTKRGQDVALRCDPISGHVSLYWYRQALGQGPEFLTYFNYEAQQDKSGLPNDRFSAERPEGSISTLTIQRTEQRDSAMYRCASSLAPTGGISGEPQHFGDGTRLSIL.

The V call is TRBV19, the J call TRBJ2-1; 10 nucleotides agree with TRBD2. Germline CDR1 LNHDA, CDR2 SQIVND (reference sequence). The V and J ends lost 5 bases and 5 bases, in that order; junction bases with no gene match: 12. CDR3 length equals 17 residues. The CDR3 nucleotides are TGTGCCAGTAGTGCGCATAAAAGCGGGAGGGCCCACAATGAGCAGTTCTTC. Its protein is CASSAHKSGRAHNEQFF.

The J gene is TRBJ2-4, the V gene TRBV6-5, with TRBD1 as a possible D gene (6 bases). The CDR3 covers 15 residues. V shed 6 bases and J shed 6 bases, with 18 bases lying between them. Germline CDR1 is MNHEY and CDR2 is SVGAGI. The CDR3, as DNA: TGTGCCAGCAGCCCGAACAGGGTGGTGGGAAACATTCAGTACTTC. Residues: CASSPNRVVGNIQYF.

This chain connects TRBV18 to TRBJ2-1, with 10 bases lining up with TRBD2. This CDR3 region has 15 residues. Germline values: CDR1 KGHSH, CDR2 LQKENI. The V and J ends lost 0 bases and 5 bases, in that order; junction bases with no gene match: 1. As DNA, the CDR3 is TGTGCCAGCTCACCACCAACTAGCGGGAACAATGAGCAGTTCTTC. It translates to CASSPPTSGNNEQFF. Variable domain in full (rest from reference TRBV18 and TRBJ2-1): NAGVMQNPRHLVRRRGQEARLRCSPMKGHSHVYWYRQLPEEGLKFMVYLQKENIIDESGMPKERFSAEFPKEGPSILRIQQVVRGDSAAYFCASSPPTSGNNEQFFGPGTRLTVL.